Shown below are 19 T cell receptor beta chains from a single sample sequenced in a study of cytotoxic CD8 clonotypes in ibrutinib-treated CLL. This table comes from immunoSEQ multiplex PCR, and its TCRdb copy is limited to in-frame clones, with some not included. The sample lists over 130,000 clones, approximately 80% occurring once. The material sequenced was PBMCs, taken after 36 months of ibrutinib treatment. Source of these receptors: a human donor with chronic lymphocytic leukemia.

The V call is TRBV27, the J call TRBJ1-2; 7 bases match TRBD1. Trimming cost V 2 bases and J 4 bases; bases outside gene matches: 7. The CDR3 consists of 15 residues. Germline CDR1 is MNHEY and CDR2 is SMNVEV (reference sequence). CDR3 DNA sequence: TGTGCCAGCAGTTTAAAGGGGGCGGACCTCTATGGCTACACCTTC. Translation: CASSLKGADLYGYTF.

V is TRBV4-1 and J is TRBJ2-7; 9 bases fit TRBD2. CDR3 size: 15 residues. After removal of 5 bases from V and 5 bases from J, the junction contained 10 bases not matched to a gene. Germline assignment: CDR1 MGHRA and CDR2 YSYEKL. CDR3 in DNA: TGCGCCAGCAGCTTCCGACTAGCGGATAGAAACGAGCAGTACTTC. Amino acids: CASSFRLADRNEQYF.

The V call is TRBV5-1, the J call TRBJ1-5, with D possibly TRBD1 on 6 matching bases. This CDR3 has 15 amino acids. Germline V gives CDR1 SGHRS, CDR2 YFSETQ. V was pared by 3 bases and J by 0 bases, with 10 bases between. CDR3 in amino acids: CASSWDNPSNQPQHF. The CDR3 DNA reads TGCGCCAGCAGCTGGGACAACCCTAGCAATCAGCCCCAGCATTTT.

The V gene is TRBV19, the J gene TRBJ1-3, with 7 bases aligning to TRBD1. Germline V lookup: CDR1 LNHDA, CDR2 SQIVND (reference sequence). The CDR3 covers 15 residues. With 5 bases clipped from V and 5 bases from J, the junction kept 9 bases outside the gene matches. The CDR3 is CASSRRPGGRNTIYF. The CDR3 DNA reads TGTGCCAGTAGTCGCCGACCAGGGGGAAGAAACACCATATATTTT.

This sequence joins TRBV6-5 and TRBJ1-1, with a tentative D call TRBD1 (5 bases). CDR1 MNHEY and CDR2 SVGAGI come from the germline V gene. The V end lost 0 bases, the J end lost 1 base, and 9 bases lay between the germline ends. CDR3 size: 15 residues. The chain's CDR3 is CASSYSRGQNTEAFF. Written as DNA, the CDR3 is TGTGCCAGCAGTTACTCGCGGGGCCAGAACACTGAAGCTTTCTTT.

V is TRBV7-6 and J is TRBJ2-1, with 9 positions matching TRBD2. Germline V gene data show CDR1 as SGHVS and CDR2 as FNYEAQ. The CDR3 length is 16 residues. V gave up 1 base and J gave up 4 bases; unmatched junction bases: 5. Written as DNA, the CDR3 is TGTGCCAGCAGCTTAGTGGCGGGGGGGATTTACAATGAGCAGTTCTTC. Its translation is CASSLVAGGIYNEQFF.

This CDR3 reads CASSQDVYRANTEAFF. CDR3 bases: TGCGCCAGCAGCCAAGATGTTTACAGGGCTAACACTGAAGCTTTCTTT. V usage is TRBV4-1 and J usage is TRBJ1-1; a weak D match, TRBD1 (6 bases). Trimming took 0 bases from V and 2 from J, leaving 13 bases between them. Germline CDR1 MGHRA, CDR2 YSYEKL. The CDR3 contains 16 residues.

This clone appeared a few times. V gene TRBV7-8 combines with J gene TRBJ2-7, with D maybe TRBD1 (5 bases). Germline lookup yields CDR1 SGHVS and CDR2 FQNEAQ. The V end was cut by 5 bases, the J end by 4 bases, with 9 bases between. This CDR3 is 12 amino acids long. The CDR3 coding sequence is TGTGCCAGCAGCGATCAGGGTTACGAGCAGTACTTC. Translated, it gives CASSDQGYEQYF.

This clone was observed a few times. J is TRBJ1-5 and V is TRBV2; 7 bases map to TRBD1. The CDR3 extends over 12 amino acids. Germline assignment: CDR1 SNHLY and CDR2 FYNNEI. The V and J ends lost 8 bases and 5 bases, in that order; junction bases with no gene match: 3. The CDR3 protein is CASRDSHQPQHF. Written as DNA, the CDR3 is TGTGCCAGCCGGGACAGTCATCAGCCCCAGCATTTT.

V gene TRBV7-9 combines with J gene TRBJ1-1; 8 bases line up with TRBD1. Per germline, CDR1 SEHNR and CDR2 FQNEAQ (reference sequence). The CDR3 sequence is 15 residues long. The V gene end was trimmed by 3 bases and the J gene end by 4 bases; junction bases not matched to a gene: 7. The CDR3 protein is CASSLAQTGGTEAFF. DNA for the CDR3: TGTGCCAGCAGCTTGGCACAAACAGGGGGCACTGAAGCTTTCTTT.

This clone has a handful of counts. This chain links TRBV18 with TRBJ2-5, with D possibly TRBD2 on 6 matching bases. This CDR3 contains 15 residues. The V gene lost 6 bases and the J gene lost 2 bases, with 16 bases spanning the gap. Germline values: CDR1 KGHSH, CDR2 LQKENI. Written as DNA, the CDR3 is TGTGCCAGCTCTCCCGGGACTCAGGAACAAGAGACCCAGTACTTC. It yields the protein CASSPGTQEQETQYF.

The CDR3: CASSQPRTAREQYF. The CDR3 coding sequence is TGCGCCAGCAGCCAACCCCGGACAGCCCGTGAGCAGTACTTC. The chain carries TRBV4-1 and TRBJ2-7, with D possibly TRBD1 on 6 matching bases. Germline assignment: CDR1 MGHRA and CDR2 YSYEKL. CDR3 length: 14 residues. Trimming stripped 2 bases from V and 7 bases from J, with 15 bases between.

This rearrangement joins TRBV18 to TRBJ2-7, with D unclear. V was clipped by 3 bases and J by 6 bases, with 18 bases between them. The CDR3 has 15 amino acids. From germline, CDR1 is KGHSH and CDR2 LQKENI. Written as DNA, the CDR3 is TGTGCCAGCTCACCGCAGACGGGTGTGACGCTCGAGCAGTACTTC. Its protein product is CASSPQTGVTLEQYF.

This chain links TRBV6-4 with TRBJ1-2; D is unclear. The CDR3 sequence is 13 residues long. Germline lookup yields CDR1 MRHNA and CDR2 SNTAGT. V was clipped by 0 bases and J by 4 bases, with 6 bases between them. CDR3 region: CASSDSGVYGYTF. The CDR3, as DNA: TGTGCCAGCAGTGACTCTGGAGTCTATGGCTACACCTTC.

The rearrangement links TRBV27 to TRBJ2-1; TRBD2 matches at 10 bases. The CDR3 length is 18 residues. Germline CDR1 is MNHEY and CDR2 is SMNVEV (reference sequence). V lost 4 bases and J lost 5; bases outside the gene matches: 14. For the CDR3, the DNA is TGTGCCAGCAGTTCCAAAAGCCCCCGGACTAGCGGCAACAATGAGCAGTTCTTC. The encoded protein is CASSSKSPRTSGNNEQFF.

This clone has only a few counts. This rearrangement joins TRBV27 to TRBJ2-2; no reliable D call. The germline V gene has CDR1 MNHEY and CDR2 SMNVEV (reference sequence). Trimming pared 7 bases from V and 5 bases from J, leaving 11 bases between. The CDR3 is 13 residues long. This CDR3 reads CASNGIGTGELFF. For the CDR3, the DNA is TGTGCCAGCAATGGGATTGGGACCGGGGAGCTGTTTTTT.

This clone was seen more than once but under ten times. V and J are TRBV28 and TRBJ1-5; D remains ambiguous. There are 15 residues in the CDR3. V shed 7 bases and J shed 3 bases, with 16 bases lying between them. Germline V gives CDR1 MDHEN, CDR2 SYDVKM. CDR3 DNA: TGTGCCAGCACCCAGTACAGAAACTACAATCAGCCCCAGCATTTT. As protein: CASTQYRNYNQPQHF. The whole variable domain, remainder taken from reference TRBV28 and TRBJ1-5, is DVKVTQSSRYLVKRTGEKVFLECVQDMDHENMFWYRQDPGLGLRLIYFSYDVKMKEKGDIPEGYSVSREKKERFSLILESASTNQTSMYLCASTQYRNYNQPQHFGDGTRLSIL.

The gene calls are TRBV7-3 and TRBJ2-1; 10 nucleotides align to TRBD1. This CDR3 spans 15 amino acids. V lost 2 bases to trimming and J lost 4 bases; unmatched junction nucleotides: 2. CDR1 and CDR2 (germline): SGHTA, FQGTGA. The CDR3 DNA reads as TGTGCCAGCAGCTTAGTGGGACAGGGGTACAATGAGCAGTTCTTC. This translates into CASSLVGQGYNEQFF. The full variable domain, completed using reference TRBV7-3 and TRBJ2-1, is GAGVSQTPSNKVTEKGKYVELRCDPISGHTALYWYRQSLGQGPEFLIYFQGTGAADDSGLPNDRFFAVRPEGSVSTLKIQRTERGDSAVYLCASSLVGQGYNEQFFGPGTRLTVL.

This clone was found a few times. This chain links TRBV21-1 with TRBJ2-7; TRBD1, as called in the table, went unchecked against the DNA. TRBV21-1 constitutes a pseudogene. The CDR3 runs to 15 residues. CDR3: CASSTPGTGVYEQYF. The CDR3 DNA reads as TGTGCCAGCAGCACCCCCGGGACAGGCGTTTACGAGCAGTACTTC.